This note documents a single T cell receptor beta chain sequence. The antigen remains undetermined. The sample comes from a study of PD-1 blockade in classical Hodgkin lymphoma. Germline CDR1 and CDR2: LNHDA and SQIVND (reference sequence). CDR3 length equals 14 residues. The V gene end was trimmed by 5 bases and the J gene end by 4 bases; junction bases not matched to a gene: 5. The study's findings and limits: Diversity in CD4+ TCRs, unlike that measured in CD8+ TCRs, had risen significantly by C4D1.

Sample time point: cycle 4 day 1 (C4D1), after six to seven weeks of nivolumab. No patient escaped relapse after autologous stem cell transplantation, and brentuximab vedotin exposure varied. Investigators isolated CD4+ T cells from thawed PBMCs through magnetic negative selection. TCRdb's copy holds only in-frame clones and misses some; the assay was immunoSEQ multiplex PCR. The sample lists roughly 18,000 clones, approximately 70% occurring once. This clonotype was sampled from a human donor with classical Hodgkin lymphoma. The sequenced sample was CD4+ T cells from blood, obtained before the fourth cycle of nivolumab. The V and J genes are TRBV19 and TRBJ2-5; 9 bases line up with TRBD1. The DNA of the CDR3 is TGTGCCAGTAGTCCCTACAGGGGGCGAGAGACCCAGTACTTC. This encodes CASSPYRGRETQYF.